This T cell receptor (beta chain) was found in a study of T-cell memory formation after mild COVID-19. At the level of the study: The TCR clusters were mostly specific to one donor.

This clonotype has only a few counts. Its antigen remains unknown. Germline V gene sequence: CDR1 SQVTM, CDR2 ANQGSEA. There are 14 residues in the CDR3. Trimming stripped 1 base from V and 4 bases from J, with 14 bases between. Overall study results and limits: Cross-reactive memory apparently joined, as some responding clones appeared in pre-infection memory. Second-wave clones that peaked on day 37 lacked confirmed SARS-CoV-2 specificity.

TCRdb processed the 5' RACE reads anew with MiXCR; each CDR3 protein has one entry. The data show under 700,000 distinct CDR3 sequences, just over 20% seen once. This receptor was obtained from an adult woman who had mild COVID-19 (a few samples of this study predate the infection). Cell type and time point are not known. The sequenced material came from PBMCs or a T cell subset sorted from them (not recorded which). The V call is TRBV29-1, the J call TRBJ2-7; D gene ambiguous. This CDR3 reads CSVEGDSQHYEQYF. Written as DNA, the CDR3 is TGCAGCGTTGAAGGCGATTCTCAACATTACGAGCAGTACTTC.